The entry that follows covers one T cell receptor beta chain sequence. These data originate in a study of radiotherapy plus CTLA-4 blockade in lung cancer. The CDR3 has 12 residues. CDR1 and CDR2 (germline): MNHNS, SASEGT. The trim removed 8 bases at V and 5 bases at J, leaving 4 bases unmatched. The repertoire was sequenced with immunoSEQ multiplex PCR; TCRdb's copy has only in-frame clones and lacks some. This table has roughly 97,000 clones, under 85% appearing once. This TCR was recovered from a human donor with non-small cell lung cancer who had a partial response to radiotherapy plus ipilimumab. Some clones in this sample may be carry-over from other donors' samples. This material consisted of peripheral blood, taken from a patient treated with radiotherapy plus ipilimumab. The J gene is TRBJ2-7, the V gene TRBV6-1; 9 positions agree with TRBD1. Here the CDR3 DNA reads TGTGCCAGCGCCTGGGACAGGGACGAGCAGTACTTC. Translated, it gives CASAWDRDEQYF.